These 14 T cell receptor beta chains were all obtained from the same sample, sequenced in a study of identical twins. Each CDR3 protein is one row after TCRdb ran MiXCR on the 5' RACE reads. The sample shows around 370,000 distinct CDR3 sequences, 9% to 10% of them seen only once. The sample comprised naive T cells sorted from blood. Source of these receptors: a woman in her forties or fifties in good health.

The CDR3 loop is CASSFRTSVNTEAFF. The CDR3 nucleotides read TGCGCCAGCAGCTTCCGGACTTCGGTGAACACTGAAGCTTTCTTT. This rearrangement joins TRBV4-1 to TRBJ1-1; D remains ambiguous. The CDR3 sequence is 15 residues long. Germline assignment: CDR1 MGHRA and CDR2 YSYEKL. Trimming stripped 5 bases from V and 0 bases from J, with 13 bases between.

A few counts support this clonotype. The chain carries TRBV4-1 and TRBJ2-2, with 8 bases aligning to TRBD1. Germline assignment: CDR1 MGHRA and CDR2 YSYEKL. This CDR3 contains 16 residues. J gave up 6 bases and V 1 base, and 7 bases lay outside the gene matches. The CDR3, as DNA: TGCGCCAGCAGCCAAGTCATACAGGGGGGAGCCGGGGAGCTGTTTTTT. This sequence encodes CASSQVIQGGAGELFF.

This clonotype was detected many times. V usage is TRBV12-3 or TRBV12-4 and J usage is TRBJ1-2, with D perhaps matching TRBD1 (6 bases). This CDR3 comprises 13 residues. Trimming removed 6 bases at V and 4 bases at J, with 12 bases between. The CDR3 reads CASRATGVYGYTF. Written as DNA, the CDR3 is TGTGCCAGCAGAGCGACAGGTGTCTATGGCTACACCTTC.

This clonotype was counted between two and nine times. The chain employs TRBV29-1 and TRBJ2-1, with D possibly being TRBD1 or TRBD2 (6 bases each). The CDR3 is 16 amino acids. CDR1 is SQVTM, CDR2 ANQGSEA, per germline. The V and J ends lost 3 bases and 5 bases respectively, with 20 bases between them. CDR3 sequence (DNA): TGCAGCGTTGACGGGGGCAGGCAAGCGAGGCACAATGAGCAGTTCTTC. The encoded protein is CSVDGGRQARHNEQFF.

This clonotype was counted at least ten times. The chain carries TRBV29-1 and TRBJ1-1; tentative D call: TRBD1 (6 bases). V lost 4 bases and J lost 0, with 12 bases in between. Germline CDR1 and CDR2: SQVTM and ANQGSEA. CDR3 length equals 14 residues. The DNA of the CDR3 is TGCAGCGTTGCCCACTCAGGGGTGAACACTGAAGCTTTCTTT. As protein: CSVAHSGVNTEAFF.

The chain joins TRBV4-2 to TRBJ1-6; D is perhaps TRBD1 (6 bases). CDR1 and CDR2 (germline): LGHNA, YNFKEQ. CDR3 length: 19 amino acids. V was pared by 0 bases and J by 5 bases, with 20 bases between. The CDR3 loop reads CASSQDRVQGLVNNSPLHF. As DNA, the CDR3 is TGTGCCAGCAGCCAAGATCGAGTACAGGGCCTAGTTAATAATTCACCCCTCCACTTT.

The chain's CDR3 is CASSLAGTEYNEQFF. CDR3 in DNA: TGTGCCAGCAGTTTAGCCGGGACAGAATACAATGAGCAGTTCTTC. The chain joins TRBV27 to TRBJ2-1; 7 positions match TRBD1. CDR1 MNHEY and CDR2 SMNVEV come from the germline V gene (reference sequence). This CDR3 spans 15 amino acids. The V gene end was trimmed by 2 bases and the J gene end by 4 bases; junction bases not matched to a gene: 5.

At least ten counts were recorded for this clonotype. The chain couples TRBV6-5 to TRBJ2-7, with 13 nucleotides matching TRBD2. CDR3 size: 13 residues. V was pared by 4 bases and J by 7 bases, with 1 base of the junction left unmatched. From germline, CDR1 is MNHEY and CDR2 SVGAGI. CDR3 coding DNA: TGTGCCAGCAGTTCGGGACTAGCGGGAGAGCAGTACTTC. Its protein is CASSSGLAGEQYF.

The chain has TRBV5-4 and TRBJ2-1; the match to TRBD2 covers 8 bases. Germline V gene sequence: CDR1 SGHNT, CDR2 YYREEE (reference sequence). This CDR3 contains 15 residues. The V gene end was trimmed by 0 bases and the J gene end by 5 bases; junction bases not matched to a gene: 4. As DNA, the CDR3 is TGTGCCAGCAGCTTGGGGAGCGGGAGCCACAATGAGCAGTTCTTC. It codes for CASSLGSGSHNEQFF.

This clonotype was detected ten times or more. This chain uses TRBV12-3 or TRBV12-4 with TRBJ2-1, with 12 bases identical to TRBD2. J lost 7 bases, V lost 6 bases, and 7 bases had no gene match. The CDR3 has 15 residues. CDR3: CASRPGLAGLNEQFF. The CDR3 DNA is TGTGCCAGCAGGCCGGGACTAGCGGGCCTAAATGAGCAGTTCTTC.

This clonotype was observed at least ten times. The chain carries TRBV5-1 and TRBJ1-1; D call uncertain. The CDR3 has 14 residues. The germline V and J ends were trimmed by 2 bases and 0 bases, with 8 bases remaining between them. Per the germline V gene, CDR1 is SGHRS and CDR2 is YFSETQ. CDR3 DNA sequence: TGCGCCAGCAGCTTTAATATTTTGAACACTGAAGCTTTCTTT. This encodes CASSFNILNTEAFF.

V usage is TRBV11-2 and J usage is TRBJ1-2; D not certain. This CDR3 spans 11 amino acids. The V end lost 4 bases, the J end lost 7 bases, and 7 bases lay between the germline ends. Germline loops: CDR1 SGHAT, CDR2 FQNNGV. The CDR3 coding sequence is TGTGCCAGCAGCTCATGGAGTGGCTACACCTTC. It yields the protein CASSSWSGYTF.

The genes are TRBV7-2 and TRBJ2-7; 13 nucleotides agree with TRBD2. Germline lookup yields CDR1 SGHTA and CDR2 FQGNSA. This CDR3 has 13 amino acids. CDR3 DNA sequence: TGTGCCAGCAGCCGATGGACTAGCGGGAGTTTTCACGTC. Residues: CASSRWTSGSFHV.

This clonotype came up many times. The chain combines TRBV7-6 with TRBJ2-7; no definite D call. This CDR3 region has 14 residues. The germline CDR1 and CDR2 sequences are SGHVS and FNYEAQ. Trimming pared 2 bases from V and 6 bases from J, leaving 14 bases between. CDR3 sequence: CASSLNSEVGEQYF. CDR3 nucleotides: TGTGCCAGCAGCTTAAACTCTGAGGTCGGCGAGCAGTACTTC.